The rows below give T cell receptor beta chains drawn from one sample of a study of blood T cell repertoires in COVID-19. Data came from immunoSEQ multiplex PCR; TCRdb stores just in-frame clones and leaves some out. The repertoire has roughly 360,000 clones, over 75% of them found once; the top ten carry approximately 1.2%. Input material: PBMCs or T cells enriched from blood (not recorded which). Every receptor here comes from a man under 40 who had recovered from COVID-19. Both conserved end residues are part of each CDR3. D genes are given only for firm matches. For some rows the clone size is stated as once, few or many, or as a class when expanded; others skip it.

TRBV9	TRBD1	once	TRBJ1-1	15	CASSVEGALGTEAFF	TGTGCCAGCAGCGTAGAGGGGGCGTTGGGCACTGAAGCTTTCTTT
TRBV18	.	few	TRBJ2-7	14	CASSPQGHYYEQYF	TGTGCCAGCTCACCACAAGGACACTACTACGAGCAGTACTTC
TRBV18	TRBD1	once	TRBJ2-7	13	CASRRDRFYEQYF	TGTGCCAGCCGCCGGGACAGATTCTACGAGCAGTACTTC
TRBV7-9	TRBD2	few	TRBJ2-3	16	CASTVSLAGGRDTQYF	TGTGCCAGCACCGTTAGCCTAGCGGGGGGCCGAGATACGCAGTATTTT
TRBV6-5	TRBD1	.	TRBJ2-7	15	CASSYDGTGFYEQYF	TGTGCCAGCAGTTACGACGGGACAGGGTTCTACGAGCAGTACTTC
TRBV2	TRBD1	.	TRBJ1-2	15	CASSEEGQAIYGYTF	TGTGCCAGCAGTGAGGAGGGACAGGCCATCTATGGCTACACCTTC
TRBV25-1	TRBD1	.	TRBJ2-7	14	CASSESGQSYEQYF	TGTGCCAGCAGTGAATCGGGACAGAGCTACGAGCAGTACTTC
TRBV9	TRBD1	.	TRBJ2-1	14	CASSVADRGLGLFF	TGTGCCAGCAGCGTAGCGGACAGGGGTCTTGGTCTGTTCTTC
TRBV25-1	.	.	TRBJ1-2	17	CASSEGGGQGILYGYTF	TGTGCCAGCAGTGAAGGGGGGGGGCAGGGAATTCTCTATGGCTACACCTTC
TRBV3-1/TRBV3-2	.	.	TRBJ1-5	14	CASSQDMVAQPQHF	TGTGCCAGCAGCCAAGACATGGTGGCTCAGCCCCAGCATTTT
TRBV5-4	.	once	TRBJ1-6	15	CASSPKQGSDSPLHF	TGTGCCAGCAGCCCAAAACAGGGTTCGGATTCACCCCTCCACTTT
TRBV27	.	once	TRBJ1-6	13	CASSSTENSPLHF	TGTGCCAGCAGTTCCACTGAAAATTCACCCCTCCACTTT
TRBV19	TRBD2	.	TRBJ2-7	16	CASSMTSGGTSYEQYF	TGTGCCAGTAGTATGACGAGCGGGGGAACCTCCTACGAGCAGTACTTC
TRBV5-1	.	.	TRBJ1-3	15	CASSLVAGSGNTIYF	TGCGCCAGCAGCTTGGTAGCAGGGTCTGGAAACACCATATATTTT
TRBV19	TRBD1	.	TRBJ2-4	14	CASTDRGRTDIQYF	TGTGCCAGTACCGACAGGGGGAGGACGGACATTCAGTACTTC
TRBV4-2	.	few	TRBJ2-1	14	CASSQEGAYNEQFF	TGTGCCAGCAGCCAAGAAGGAGCGTACAATGAGCAGTTCTTC
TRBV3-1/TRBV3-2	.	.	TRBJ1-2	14	CASSQGASNYGYTF	TGTGCCAGCAGCCAAGGGGCCTCAAACTATGGCTACACCTTC
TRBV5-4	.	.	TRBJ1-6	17	CASSPDSQGSYNSPLHF	TGTGCCAGCAGCCCCGATTCACAGGGCTCCTATAATTCACCCCTCCACTTT
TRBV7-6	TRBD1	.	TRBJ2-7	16	CASSLEPGQAPYEQYF	TGTGCCAGCAGCTTAGAACCGGGACAGGCCCCCTACGAGCAGTACTTC
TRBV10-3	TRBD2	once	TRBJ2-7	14	CAIRSAGEYREQYF	TGTGCCATCAGATCCGCGGGGGAATATCGAGAGCAGTACTTC
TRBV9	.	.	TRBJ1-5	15	CASSASGGFNQPQHF	TGTGCCAGCAGCGCCAGTGGGGGCTTCAATCAGCCCCAGCATTTT
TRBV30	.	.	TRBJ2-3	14	CALGRGEGTDTQYF	TGTGCCTTAGGACGCGGGGAAGGCACAGATACGCAGTATTTT
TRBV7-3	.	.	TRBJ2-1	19	CASSPWPAGAIISYNEQFF	TGTGCCAGCAGCCCCTGGCCTGCGGGGGCCATCATCTCCTACAATGAGCAGTTCTTC
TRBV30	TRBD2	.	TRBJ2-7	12	CAWAGGPNEQYF	TGTGCCTGGGCGGGGGGGCCCAACGAGCAGTACTTC
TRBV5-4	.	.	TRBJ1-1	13	CASSLAVNTEAFF	TGTGCCAGCAGCTTGGCAGTGAACACTGAAGCTTTCTTT
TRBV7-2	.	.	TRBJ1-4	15	CASSLGSTTNEKLFF	TGTGCCAGCAGCTTAGGTAGCACAACTAATGAAAAACTGTTTTTT
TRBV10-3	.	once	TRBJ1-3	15	CAISEGGFSGNTIYF	TGTGCCATCAGTGAGGGAGGGTTCTCTGGAAACACCATATATTTT
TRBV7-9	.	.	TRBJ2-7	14	CASSSRGATYEQYF	TGTGCCAGCAGCTCCCGGGGGGCGACCTACGAGCAGTACTTC
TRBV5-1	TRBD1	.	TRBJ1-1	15	CASSAAQGMNTEAFF	TGCGCCAGCAGCGCGGCACAGGGGATGAACACTGAAGCTTTCTTT
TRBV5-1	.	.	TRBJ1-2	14	CASSFDNPSYGYTF	TGCGCCAGCAGCTTTGACAATCCCTCGTATGGCTACACCTTC
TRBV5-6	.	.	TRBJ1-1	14	CASSHADSGNGAFF	TGTGCCAGCAGTCACGCGGACAGCGGCAATGGAGCTTTCTTT
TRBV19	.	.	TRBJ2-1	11	CASNEYNEQFF	TGTGCCAGTAATGAGTACAATGAGCAGTTCTTC
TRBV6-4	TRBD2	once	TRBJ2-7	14	CASSRLAGSYEQYF	TGTGCCAGCAGCCGACTAGCGGGGAGTTACGAGCAGTACTTC
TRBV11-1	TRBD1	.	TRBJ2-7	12	CASSSDRGEQYF	TGTGCCAGCAGCTCAGACAGGGGAGAGCAGTACTTC
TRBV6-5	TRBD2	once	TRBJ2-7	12	CASRSREGEQYF	TGTGCCAGCCGAAGCAGGGAGGGCGAGCAGTACTTC
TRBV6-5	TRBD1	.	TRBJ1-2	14	CASSYGQGYYGYTF	TGTGCCAGCAGTTACGGACAGGGGTACTATGGCTACACCTTC
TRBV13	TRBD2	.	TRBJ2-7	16	CASSPGLAGPKDEQYF	TGTGCCAGCAGCCCGGGACTAGCGGGGCCTAAGGACGAGCAGTACTTC
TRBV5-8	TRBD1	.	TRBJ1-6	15	CASSFEGAPDSPLHF	TGTGCCAGCAGCTTCGAGGGGGCCCCCGACTCACCCCTCCACTTT
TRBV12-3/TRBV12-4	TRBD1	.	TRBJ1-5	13	CASTYDRAQPQHF	TGTGCCAGCACCTACGACAGGGCTCAGCCCCAGCATTTT
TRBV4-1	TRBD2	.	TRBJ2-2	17	CASSLGLARTNTGELFF	TGCGCCAGCAGTTTAGGACTAGCGAGGACGAACACCGGGGAGCTGTTTTTT
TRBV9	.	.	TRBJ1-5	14	CASSVGGLYQPQHF	TGTGCCAGCAGCGTAGGTGGGCTTTATCAGCCCCAGCATTTT
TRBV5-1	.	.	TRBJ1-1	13	CASSSGFGTEAFF	TGCGCCAGCAGCTCGGGGTTTGGTACTGAAGCTTTCTTT
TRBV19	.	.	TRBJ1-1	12	CASSIGFTEAFF	TGTGCCAGTAGTATCGGGTTTACTGAAGCTTTCTTT
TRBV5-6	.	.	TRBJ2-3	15	CASSFPGKGPDTQYF	TGTGCCAGCAGCTTCCCAGGGAAAGGACCAGATACGCAGTATTTT
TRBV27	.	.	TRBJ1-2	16	CASSLYGPGDNYGYTF	TGTGCCAGCAGTTTATATGGTCCAGGCGATAACTATGGCTACACCTTC
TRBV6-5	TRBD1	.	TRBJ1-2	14	CASEPGQGGYGYTF	TGTGCCAGCGAACCCGGACAGGGAGGCTATGGCTACACCTTC
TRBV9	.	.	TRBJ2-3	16	CASSPERRVVADTQYF	TGTGCCAGCAGCCCCGAGAGGAGGGTGGTTGCAGATACGCAGTATTTT
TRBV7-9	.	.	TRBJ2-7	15	CASSYSLQGTHEQYF	TGTGCCAGCAGCTACAGCCTACAGGGAACCCACGAGCAGTACTTC
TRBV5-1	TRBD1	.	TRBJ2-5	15	CASDPGTGGRETQYF	TGCGCCAGCGACCCCGGGACAGGGGGCCGAGAGACCCAGTACTTC
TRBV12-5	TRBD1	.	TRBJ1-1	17	CASGLVQGQGLNTEAFF	TGTGCTAGTGGTTTGGTACAAGGACAGGGGCTTAACACTGAAGCTTTCTTT
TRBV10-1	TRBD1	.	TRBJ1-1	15	CASSVGTGVNTEAFF	TGCGCCAGCAGTGTGGGGACAGGGGTGAACACTGAAGCTTTCTTT
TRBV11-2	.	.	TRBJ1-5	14	CASSLGQFNQPQHF	TGTGCCAGCAGCTTAGGCCAGTTCAATCAGCCCCAGCATTTT
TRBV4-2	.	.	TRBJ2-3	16	CASSQVVQTSTDTQYF	TGTGCCAGCAGCCAAGTTGTCCAGACTAGCACAGATACGCAGTATTTT
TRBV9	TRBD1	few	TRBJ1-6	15	CATSQGVSYNSPLHF	TGTGCCACAAGTCAGGGGGTATCCTATAATTCACCCCTCCACTTT